This is a list of T cell receptor beta chains from one sample in a study of blood T cell repertoires in COVID-19. Assay: immunoSEQ multiplex PCR; the TCRdb copy retains only in-frame clones and omits some. The sample records nearly 40,000 clones, more than 80% being singletons. Material: peripheral blood. The receptors were sampled from a man between 50 and 59 years old with active or convalescent COVID-19. The CDR3 runs from the conserved cysteine through the conserved F or W. The order of the fields is J gene, clone size, V gene, D gene, CDR3 protein, CDR3 DNA. A D gene is named only where the DNA matches it firmly. A row's size may be missing; if present it is once, few, many or a size class.

J: TRBJ1-3
size: .
V: TRBV6-5
D: TRBD1
CDR3: CASGYRGSGNTIYF
DNA: TGTGCCAGCGGGTACAGGGGCTCTGGAAACACCATATATTTT

J: TRBJ1-1
size: .
V: TRBV6-5
D: .
CDR3: CASSYGGASGLTEAFF
DNA: TGTGCCAGCAGTTACGGGGGGGCGTCGGGTCTCACTGAAGCTTTCTTT

J: TRBJ1-1
size: few
V: TRBV7-9
D: TRBD1
CDR3: CASSFLTGGTEAFF
DNA: TGTGCCAGCAGCTTCCTAACAGGGGGCACTGAAGCTTTCTTT

J: TRBJ1-4
size: .
V: TRBV5-4
D: .
CDR3: CASSLRQAGEKLFF
DNA: TGTGCCAGCAGCTTGCGGCAGGCGGGGGAAAAACTGTTTTTT

J: TRBJ2-7
size: .
V: TRBV11-2
D: TRBD1
CDR3: CASSRTGYEQYF
DNA: TGTGCCAGCAGCAGGACAGGATACGAGCAGTACTTC

J: TRBJ2-3
size: .
V: TRBV7-6
D: .
CDR3: CASSPRPGGTDTQYF
DNA: TGTGCCAGCAGCCCACGACCGGGTGGCACAGATACGCAGTATTTT

J: TRBJ2-1
size: .
V: TRBV5-4
D: TRBD2
CDR3: CASSGTSGGNYNEQFF
DNA: TGTGCCAGCAGCGGGACTAGCGGGGGGAATTACAATGAGCAGTTCTTC

J: TRBJ2-7
size: .
V: TRBV29-1
D: TRBD1
CDR3: CSVEGDSPYEQYF
DNA: TGCAGCGTTGAAGGGGACAGTCCCTACGAGCAGTACTTC

J: TRBJ2-3
size: .
V: TRBV4-1
D: TRBD1
CDR3: CASSQERGLQRPTDTQYF
DNA: TGCGCCAGCAGCCAAGAAAGGGGGCTACAACGACCCACAGATACGCAGTATTTT

J: TRBJ2-7
size: once
V: TRBV15
D: TRBD2
CDR3: CATSSPGVAGGFREQYF
DNA: TGTGCCACCAGCAGCCCCGGGGTAGCGGGGGGGTTTAGGGAGCAGTACTTC

J: TRBJ1-2
size: .
V: TRBV7-2
D: .
CDR3: CASSLVSGSGARGYTF
DNA: TGTGCCAGCAGCTTAGTCTCCGGGTCAGGGGCGCGGGGCTACACCTTC

J: TRBJ2-1
size: .
V: TRBV6-1
D: TRBD2
CDR3: CASSERGSSYNEQFF
DNA: TGTGCCAGCAGTGAACGCGGGAGCTCCTACAATGAGCAGTTCTTC

J: TRBJ2-3
size: .
V: TRBV7-9
D: .
CDR3: CASSVSGGGADTQYF
DNA: TGTGCCAGCAGCGTTTCGGGGGGCGGTGCAGATACGCAGTATTTT

J: TRBJ2-3
size: .
V: TRBV14
D: .
CDR3: CASSQRWKGGADTQYF
DNA: TGTGCCAGCAGCCAAAGATGGAAAGGAGGGGCAGATACGCAGTATTTT

J: TRBJ2-3
size: .
V: TRBV10-1
D: .
CDR3: CASSVLSDDTQYF
DNA: TGCGCCAGCAGTGTGCTGTCAGATGATACGCAGTATTTT

J: TRBJ1-2
size: .
V: TRBV28
D: .
CDR3: CASSTVGAPNYGYTF
DNA: TGTGCCAGCTCCACCGTGGGGGCACCTAACTATGGCTACACCTTC

J: TRBJ1-2
size: .
V: TRBV29-1
D: .
CDR3: CSVEPGEVAGYTF
DNA: TGCAGCGTTGAGCCGGGGGAGGTGGCTGGCTACACCTTC

J: TRBJ2-7
size: .
V: TRBV9
D: TRBD2
CDR3: CARGGGVRHEQYF
DNA: TGTGCCCGCGGCGGGGGGGTTAGACACGAGCAGTACTTC

J: TRBJ2-7
size: medium-sized
V: TRBV20-1
D: .
CDR3: CSAPVGDEQYF
DNA: TGCAGTGCGCCGGTGGGCGACGAGCAGTACTTC

J: TRBJ2-2
size: .
V: TRBV19
D: .
CDR3: CASRKGVANTGELFF
DNA: TGTGCCAGTCGGAAAGGGGTCGCGAACACCGGGGAGCTGTTTTTT

J: TRBJ2-1
size: .
V: TRBV18
D: .
CDR3: CASSPLDSGVNNEQFF
DNA: TGTGCCAGCTCACCACTGGACAGTGGCGTTAACAATGAGCAGTTCTTC

J: TRBJ2-1
size: .
V: TRBV7-9
D: TRBD1
CDR3: CASSRGTGVDNEQFF
DNA: TGTGCCAGCAGCCGCGGGACAGGGGTTGACAATGAGCAGTTCTTC

J: TRBJ1-3
size: .
V: TRBV9
D: .
CDR3: CASSVEGGSTISSGNTIYF
DNA: TGTGCCAGCAGCGTAGAAGGGGGATCTACAATTAGCTCTGGAAACACCATATATTTT

J: TRBJ1-1
size: .
V: TRBV10-3
D: .
CDR3: CAIRPQGRETEAFF
DNA: TGTGCCATCAGACCACAGGGAAGGGAGACTGAAGCTTTCTTT

J: TRBJ2-4
size: .
V: TRBV6-7
D: .
CDR3: CASSLGTRKAKNIQYF
DNA: TGTGCCAGCAGTCTCGGGACTCGCAAGGCCAAAAACATTCAGTACTTC

J: TRBJ1-2
size: .
V: TRBV18
D: .
CDR3: CASSPLPRQLYGYTF
DNA: TGTGCCAGCTCACCACTCCCGAGACAACTCTATGGCTACACCTTC

J: TRBJ1-1
size: .
V: TRBV28
D: .
CDR3: CASSLQAREAFF
DNA: TGTGCCAGCAGTCTACAGGCCCGGGAAGCTTTCTTT

J: TRBJ1-2
size: .
V: TRBV6-6
D: .
CDR3: CASSFENRASYTF
DNA: TGTGCCAGCAGTTTCGAGAACAGGGCAAGCTACACCTTC

J: TRBJ2-5
size: once
V: TRBV2
D: TRBD1
CDR3: CASSRGAAGTGEETQYF
DNA: TGTGCCAGCAGTAGAGGGGCGGCCGGGACAGGGGAAGAGACCCAGTACTTC

J: TRBJ2-1
size: .
V: TRBV12-3/TRBV12-4
D: .
CDR3: CASSLDVWGGQFF
DNA: TGTGCCAGCAGTTTAGATGTATGGGGAGGTCAGTTCTTC

J: TRBJ1-6
size: .
V: TRBV29-1
D: .
CDR3: CSVGASGNSPLHF
DNA: TGCAGCGTTGGGGCCAGCGGTAATTCACCCCTCCACTTT

J: TRBJ1-2
size: .
V: TRBV3-1/TRBV3-2
D: .
CDR3: CASRQQGFVYGYTF
DNA: TGTGCCAGCAGGCAACAGGGTTTCGTGTATGGCTACACCTTC

J: TRBJ1-2
size: .
V: TRBV3-1/TRBV3-2
D: .
CDR3: CASSQDHSFSGYTF
DNA: TGTGCCAGCAGCCAAGATCACAGTTTCAGTGGCTACACCTTC

J: TRBJ1-1
size: .
V: TRBV14
D: TRBD1
CDR3: CASSPPTGGHTEAFF
DNA: TGTGCCAGCAGCCCCCCGACAGGGGGCCACACTGAAGCTTTCTTT

J: TRBJ2-6
size: .
V: TRBV5-1
D: .
CDR3: CASSSTGFSGANVLTF
DNA: TGCGCCAGCAGCTCAACAGGATTCTCTGGGGCCAACGTCCTGACTTTC

J: TRBJ2-5
size: once
V: TRBV12-3/TRBV12-4
D: TRBD1
CDR3: CASSQGVQETQYF
DNA: TGTGCCAGCAGTCAGGGGGTACAAGAGACCCAGTACTTC

J: TRBJ1-4
size: .
V: TRBV5-4
D: .
CDR3: CASSFDTPTTNEKLFF
DNA: TGTGCCAGCAGCTTTGACACCCCAACGACTAATGAAAAACTGTTTTTT

J: TRBJ2-6
size: .
V: TRBV7-3
D: .
CDR3: CASSSLGQERSGANVLTF
DNA: TGTGCCAGCAGTTCCTTGGGCCAGGAACGCTCTGGGGCCAACGTCCTGACTTTC

J: TRBJ2-3
size: .
V: TRBV10-3
D: .
CDR3: CAISVGTGEADTQYF
DNA: TGTGCCATCAGTGTGGGAACGGGGGAAGCAGATACGCAGTATTTT

J: TRBJ2-7
size: few
V: TRBV5-6
D: TRBD1
CDR3: CASSIGETGLEQYF
DNA: TGTGCCAGCAGCATAGGAGAGACAGGGCTCGAGCAGTACTTC

J: TRBJ2-2
size: once
V: TRBV5-4
D: TRBD2
CDR3: CASSSLYPSGGPNTGELFF
DNA: TGTGCCAGCAGCTCTTTGTATCCTAGCGGGGGCCCGAACACCGGGGAGCTGTTTTTT

J: TRBJ2-7
size: .
V: TRBV5-6
D: TRBD1
CDR3: CASSLVDRYEQYF
DNA: TGTGCCAGCAGCTTGGTGGACAGGTACGAGCAGTACTTC

J: TRBJ2-2
size: .
V: TRBV29-1
D: .
CDR3: CSVEGHNTGELFF
DNA: TGCAGCGTTGAGGGACATAACACCGGGGAGCTGTTTTTT

J: TRBJ2-3
size: .
V: TRBV11-2
D: .
CDR3: CASSLGGRPHDTQYF
DNA: TGTGCCAGCAGCTTGGGGGGGCGACCGCATGATACGCAGTATTTT

J: TRBJ1-6
size: .
V: TRBV18
D: TRBD1
CDR3: CASSPGQGVQSPLHF
DNA: TGTGCCAGCTCACCCGGACAGGGGGTACAATCACCCCTCCACTTT

J: TRBJ1-2
size: .
V: TRBV12-5
D: TRBD1
CDR3: CASGLAGQGPSLLHF
DNA: TGTGCTAGTGGTTTGGCCGGACAGGGCCCTTCCCTCCTTCACTTC

J: TRBJ2-1
size: .
V: TRBV9
D: .
CDR3: CASSVPSGSEQFF
DNA: TGTGCCAGCAGCGTACCCTCGGGGAGTGAGCAGTTCTTC

J: TRBJ1-5
size: few
V: TRBV2
D: .
CDR3: CASSESQIGNQPQHF
DNA: TGTGCCAGCAGTGAAAGCCAAATCGGCAATCAGCCCCAGCATTTT

J: TRBJ1-1
size: .
V: TRBV6-1
D: .
CDR3: CASSEVSGSAEAFF
DNA: TGTGCCAGCAGTGAAGTTAGCGGTTCAGCTGAAGCTTTCTTT

J: TRBJ1-6
size: .
V: TRBV27
D: .
CDR3: CASTSEQYSPLHF
DNA: TGTGCCAGCACCTCTGAACAATATTCACCCCTCCACTTT

J: TRBJ1-1
size: .
V: TRBV27
D: .
CDR3: CASSSGKVSYTEAFF
DNA: TGTGCCAGCAGTTCGGGGAAAGTCTCGTACACTGAAGCTTTCTTT

J: TRBJ1-4
size: .
V: TRBV18
D: .
CDR3: CASHPGQGNEKLFF
DNA: TGTGCCAGCCACCCGGGACAAGGGAATGAAAAACTGTTTTTT

J: TRBJ2-7
size: .
V: TRBV6-2/TRBV6-3
D: .
CDR3: CASSYSRAYEQYF
DNA: TGTGCCAGCAGTTACTCGAGGGCCTACGAGCAGTACTTC

J: TRBJ2-3
size: .
V: TRBV7-3
D: TRBD2
CDR3: CASSSGRTRTTDTQYF
DNA: TGTGCCAGCAGCTCCGGTCGGACTAGGACCACAGATACGCAGTATTTT

J: TRBJ1-2
size: once
V: TRBV2
D: TRBD1
CDR3: CASSPGTGVVWDGYTF
DNA: TGTGCCAGCAGTCCCGGGACAGGGGTAGTTTGGGATGGCTACACCTTC

J: TRBJ2-3
size: .
V: TRBV7-2
D: TRBD2
CDR3: CASSLSSGAYSTDTQYF
DNA: TGTGCCAGCAGCTTATCTAGCGGGGCGTATAGCACAGATACGCAGTATTTT

J: TRBJ1-5
size: once
V: TRBV19
D: .
CDR3: CASNPGSGNQPQHF
DNA: TGTGCCAGTAATCCAGGGTCGGGCAATCAGCCCCAGCATTTT

J: TRBJ2-3
size: .
V: TRBV15
D: TRBD2
CDR3: CATSRDISGTSSTDTQYF
DNA: TGTGCCACCAGCAGAGATATTTCGGGGACTAGCAGCACAGATACGCAGTATTTT

J: TRBJ1-5
size: .
V: TRBV19
D: TRBD1
CDR3: CASSTPVGQGRNQPQHF
DNA: TGTGCCAGTAGTACACCGGTGGGACAGGGTCGGAATCAGCCCCAGCATTTT

J: TRBJ2-2
size: .
V: TRBV5-1
D: TRBD1
CDR3: CASNVGGNSGELFF
DNA: TGCGCCAGCAATGTAGGGGGCAATTCCGGGGAGCTGTTTTTT